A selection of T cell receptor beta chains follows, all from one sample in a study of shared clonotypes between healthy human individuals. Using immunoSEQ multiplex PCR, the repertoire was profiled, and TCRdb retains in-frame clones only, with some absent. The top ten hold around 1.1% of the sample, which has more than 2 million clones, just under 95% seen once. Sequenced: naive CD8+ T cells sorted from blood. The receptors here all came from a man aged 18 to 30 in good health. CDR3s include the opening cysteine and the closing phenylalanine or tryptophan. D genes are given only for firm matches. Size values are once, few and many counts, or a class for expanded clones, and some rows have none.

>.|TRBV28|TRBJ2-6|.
CASSENLKGAGANVLTF
TGTGCCAGCAGTGAGAATTTGAAGGGGGCTGGGGCCAACGTCCTGACTTTC
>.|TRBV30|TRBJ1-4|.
CAWSSSNEKLFF
TGTGCCTGGAGTAGTTCGAATGAAAAACTGTTTTTT
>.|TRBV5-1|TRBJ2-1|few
CASSLTGSSYNEQFF
TGCGCCAGCAGCTTGACAGGGAGCTCCTACAATGAGCAGTTCTTC
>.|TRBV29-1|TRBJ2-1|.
CSVEGRDRSWEQFF
TGCAGCGTTGAAGGGCGGGACCGCAGTTGGGAGCAGTTCTTC
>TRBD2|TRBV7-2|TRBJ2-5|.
CASSLAAGGSETQYF
TGTGCCAGCAGCTTAGCAGCGGGGGGGTCAGAGACCCAGTACTTC
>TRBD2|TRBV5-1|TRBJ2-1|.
CASSLGTSGSYNEQFF
TGCGCCAGCAGCTTAGGGACTAGCGGCTCCTACAATGAGCAGTTCTTC
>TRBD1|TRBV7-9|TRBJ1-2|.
CASSQDGTGNFYGYTF
TGTGCCAGCAGCCAAGACGGGACAGGGAATTTTTATGGCTACACCTTC
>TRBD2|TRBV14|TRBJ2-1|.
CASFRTSSYSDNEQFF
TGTGCCAGTTTCCGGACTAGCTCCTACAGCGACAATGAGCAGTTCTTC
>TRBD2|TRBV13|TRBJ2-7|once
CASSGLTSGGPYEQYF
TGTGCCAGCAGCGGTCTGACTAGCGGGGGGCCCTACGAGCAGTACTTC
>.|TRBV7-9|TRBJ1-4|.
CASSHSGTNEKLFF
TGTGCCAGCAGCCATTCCGGGACTAATGAAAAACTGTTTTTT
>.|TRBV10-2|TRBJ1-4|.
CASSDLSVDEKLFF
TGCGCCAGCAGTGACCTATCGGTTGATGAAAAACTGTTTTTT
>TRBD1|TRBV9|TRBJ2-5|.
CASSGQGFQETQYF
TGTGCCAGCAGTGGACAGGGATTTCAAGAGACCCAGTACTTC
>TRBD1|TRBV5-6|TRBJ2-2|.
CASSLDRVPTGELFF
TGTGCCAGCAGCCTAGACAGGGTACCCACCGGGGAGCTGTTTTTT
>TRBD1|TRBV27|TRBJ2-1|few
CASMRTGGNNEQFF
TGTGCCAGCATGAGGACAGGGGGCAACAATGAGCAGTTCTTC
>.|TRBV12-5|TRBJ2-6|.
CASGLGDSGANVLTF
TGTGCTAGTGGTTTGGGCGACAGTGGGGCCAACGTCCTGACTTTC
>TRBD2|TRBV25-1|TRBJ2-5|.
CASSESGGTQYF
TGTGCCAGCAGTGAATCGGGGGGGACCCAGTACTTC
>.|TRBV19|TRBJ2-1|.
CASSLSGVAEQFF
TGTGCCAGTAGCCTCTCAGGGGTAGCTGAGCAGTTCTTC
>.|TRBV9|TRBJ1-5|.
CASSVRSPRYGSNQPQHF
TGTGCCAGCAGCGTTCGTAGTCCCCGATATGGGAGCAATCAGCCCCAGCATTTT
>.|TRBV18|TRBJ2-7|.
CASSPSFGEGDEQYF
TGTGCCAGCTCACCGTCGTTCGGAGAGGGCGACGAGCAGTACTTC
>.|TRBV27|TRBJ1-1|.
CASRSSPGVTEAFF
TGTGCCAGCAGATCATCCCCGGGGGTCACTGAAGCTTTCTTT
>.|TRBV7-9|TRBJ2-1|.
CASSPEGFNEQFF
TGTGCCAGCAGCCCGGAGGGCTTTAATGAGCAGTTCTTC
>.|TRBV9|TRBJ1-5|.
CASSGGVNQPQHF
TGTGCCAGCAGCGGAGGGGTCAATCAGCCCCAGCATTTT
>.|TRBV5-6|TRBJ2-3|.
CASSLSTTRQYF
TGTGCCAGCAGCTTGTCTACGACCCGGCAGTATTTT
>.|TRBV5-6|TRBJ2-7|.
CASSLVGALGTEQYF
TGTGCCAGCAGCCTGGTAGGGGCGTTGGGGACCGAGCAGTACTTC
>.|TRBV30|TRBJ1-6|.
CAKDAPRVGNSPLHF
TGTGCCAAAGATGCCCCTAGGGTAGGTAATTCACCCCTCCACTTT
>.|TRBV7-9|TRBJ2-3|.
CASSRPNAELTDTQYF
TGTGCCAGCAGCCGACCTAATGCGGAGCTCACAGATACGCAGTATTTT
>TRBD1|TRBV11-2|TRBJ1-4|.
CASSFRGATNEKLFF
TGTGCCAGCAGCTTCAGGGGGGCAACTAATGAAAAACTGTTTTTT
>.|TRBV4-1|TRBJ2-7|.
CASSHIFSYEQYF
TGCGCCAGCAGCCACATCTTCTCCTACGAGCAGTACTTC
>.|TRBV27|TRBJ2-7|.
CASSLLGIDEQYF
TGTGCCAGCAGTTTGTTAGGGATCGACGAGCAGTACTTC
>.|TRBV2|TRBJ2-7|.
CASRTMGEQYF
TGTGCCAGCAGAACAATGGGAGAGCAGTACTTC
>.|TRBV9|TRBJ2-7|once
CASSPEGGTYEQYF
TGTGCCAGCAGCCCAGAAGGGGGTACCTACGAGCAGTACTTC
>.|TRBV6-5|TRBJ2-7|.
CASSYSGLPPYEQYF
TGTGCCAGCAGTTACTCAGGGCTCCCGCCCTACGAGCAGTACTTC
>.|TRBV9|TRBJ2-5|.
CASSAFGGAQETQYF
TGTGCCAGCAGCGCGTTTGGGGGGGCCCAAGAGACCCAGTACTTC
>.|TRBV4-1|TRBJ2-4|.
CASSQSQVAKNIQYF
TGCGCCAGCAGCCAATCACAAGTAGCCAAAAACATTCAGTACTTC
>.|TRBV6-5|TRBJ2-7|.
CASSYGESDEQYF
TGTGCCAGCAGTTACGGGGAGTCGGACGAGCAGTACTTC
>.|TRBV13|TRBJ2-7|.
CASSLGGSSYEQYF
TGTGCCAGCAGCTTAGGAGGGAGCTCCTACGAGCAGTACTTC
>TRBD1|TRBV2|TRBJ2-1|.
CAGRGTGVGEQFF
TGTGCCGGGCGAGGGACAGGGGTCGGTGAGCAGTTCTTC
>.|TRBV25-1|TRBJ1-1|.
CASRTPPEGRPANTEAFF
TGTGCCAGCAGAACCCCCCCTGAGGGGAGGCCAGCGAACACTGAAGCTTTCTTT
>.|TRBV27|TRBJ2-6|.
CASSSQGFSGANVLTF
TGTGCCAGCAGTTCCCAAGGGTTCTCTGGGGCCAACGTCCTGACTTTC
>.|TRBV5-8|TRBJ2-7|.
CASSSEVPYEQYF
TGTGCCAGCAGCTCCGAAGTCCCCTACGAGCAGTACTTC
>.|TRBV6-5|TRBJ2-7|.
CASSVAGTTPYEQYF
TGTGCCAGCAGCGTCGCCGGGACCACACCCTACGAGCAGTACTTC
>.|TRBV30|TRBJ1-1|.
CAWSMDPGNTEAFF
TGTGCCTGGAGCATGGACCCTGGGAACACTGAAGCTTTCTTT
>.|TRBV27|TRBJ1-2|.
CASSPLGSRDYGYTF
TGTGCCAGCAGTCCCCTGGGGTCACGCGACTATGGCTACACCTTC
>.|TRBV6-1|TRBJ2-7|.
CASSESGASYEQYF
TGTGCCAGCAGTGAAAGTGGGGCCTCCTACGAGCAGTACTTC
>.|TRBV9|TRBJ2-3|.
CASSPHMKSFTDTQYF
TGTGCCAGCAGCCCCCATATGAAAAGCTTCACAGATACGCAGTATTTT
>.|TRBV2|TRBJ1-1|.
CAGAPGNTEAFF
TGTGCCGGCGCCCCGGGGAACACTGAAGCTTTCTTT
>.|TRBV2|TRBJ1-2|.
CASSEALSFGQLDYGYTF
TGTGCCAGCAGTGAAGCGCTCTCGTTTGGCCAGCTAGACTATGGCTACACCTTC
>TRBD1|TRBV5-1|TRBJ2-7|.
CASRTDRGPAYEQYF
TGCGCCAGCAGAACGGACAGGGGGCCAGCCTACGAGCAGTACTTC
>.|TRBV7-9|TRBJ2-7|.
CASSSLYEQYF
TGTGCCAGCAGCTCACTTTACGAGCAGTACTTC
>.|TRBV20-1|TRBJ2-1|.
CSSIHEQFF
TGCAGTTCGATACATGAGCAGTTCTTC
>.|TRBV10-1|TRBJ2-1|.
CASSEIISDYNEQFF
TGCGCCAGCAGTGAAATTATCAGCGACTACAATGAGCAGTTCTTC